Following are 30 T cell receptor beta chains from one sample sequenced in a study of Ad26.COV2.S vaccination and SARS-CoV-2 variants (dated by TCRdb to about 2021). Library prep was done by the immunoSEQ multiplex PCR assay. What TCRdb holds here is the immuneACCESS table cut down to in-frame rearrangements. Part of the clones is not present; checked against another copy, under half of the missing clones reflect an unresolved V gene, and the others are unexplained. This sample has 500,000 or so clones in its table, and roughly 89% of those were observed once. About 2.5% of the sample lies in the top ten. The sample's treatment or condition label is to be understood as: some 19 received Ad26.COV2.S at low or high dose, single or two shots; several received placebo; per-sample allocation not given. Repertoires of vaccine and placebo recipients were sequenced from samples taken on day 63 after the first injection.

The source was peripheral blood, collected in a trial of Ad26.COV2.S vaccine versus placebo. Every receptor here comes from a person between 18 and 65 years old who received the Ad26.COV2.S COVID-19 vaccine or a placebo.

The chain uses TRBV7-8 and TRBJ1-1; D is possibly TRBD1 (5 bases). V lost 3 bases and J lost 6, with 11 bases in between. This CDR3 spans 13 amino acids. Germline V gene data show CDR1 as SGHVS and CDR2 as FQNEAQ. CDR3 nucleotides: TGTGCCAGCAGCTTGGGGCAGAGGGCTGAAGCTTTCTTT. The encoded protein is CASSLGQRAEAFF.

V usage is TRBV5-1 and J usage is TRBJ2-2; D is undetermined. The germline V gene encodes CDR1 SGHRS and CDR2 YFSETQ. The CDR3 has 14 residues. V was trimmed by 2 bases and J by 1 base, leaving 6 bases between them. The CDR3 loop is CASSLQRNTGELFF. As DNA, the CDR3 is TGCGCCAGCAGCTTACAGCGGAACACCGGGGAGCTGTTTTTT.

The chain is built from TRBV7-2 and TRBJ2-2; D unclear. Germline lookup yields CDR1 SGHTA and CDR2 FQGNSA. The CDR3 covers 14 residues. Trimming removed 5 bases from V and 5 bases from J, with 12 bases in between. The CDR3 loop reads CASSLLGWTGELFF. The CDR3 region has the DNA TGTGCCAGCAGCCTCTTAGGGTGGACCGGGGAGCTGTTTTTT.

The chain recombines TRBV19 with TRBJ2-3; 12 bases are a match to TRBD2. The germline CDR1 and CDR2 sequences are LNHDA and SQIVND (reference sequence). The V gene end was trimmed by 8 bases and the J gene end by 2 bases; junction bases not matched to a gene: 8. The CDR3 loop spans 16 amino acids. The CDR3 loop reads CASEGTSGFYTDTQYF. CDR3 bases: TGTGCCAGTGAGGGGACTAGCGGGTTTTACACAGATACGCAGTATTTT. Combining the CDR3 with reference TRBV19 and TRBJ2-3 gives the whole variable domain DGGITQSPKYLFRKEGQNVTLSCEQNLNHDAMYWYRQDPGQGLRLIYYSQIVNDFQKGDIAEGYSVSREKKESFPLTVTSAQKNPTAFYLCASEGTSGFYTDTQYFGPGTRLTVL.

Of note for this clone: This sample also contains other DNA sequences that code for the same CDR3. The rearrangement uses TRBV14 and TRBJ2-2; perhaps TRBD1 as D (5 bases). The CDR3 consists of 15 residues. Between the trimmed V and J ends, which lost 4 bases and 2 bases, there was a span of 11 bases. Germline values: CDR1 SGHDN, CDR2 FVKESK. DNA for the CDR3: TGTGCCAGCAGCCCCCTAGGGGCTAACACCGGGGAGCTGTTTTTT. Protein: CASSPLGANTGELFF.

This sequence joins TRBV30 and TRBJ2-7; the match to TRBD1 covers 7 bases. Germline V gives CDR1 GTSNPN, CDR2 SVGIG (reference sequence). The CDR3 has 13 amino acids. V lost 3 bases, J lost 5 bases, and 7 bases stayed unmatched. The CDR3, as DNA: TGTGCCTGGAGCGTCGACAGGGACCACGAGCAGTACTTC. It encodes CAWSVDRDHEQYF.

This sequence joins TRBV5-4 and TRBJ2-5; possibly TRBD1 for D (7 bases). The germline V gene encodes CDR1 SGHNT and CDR2 YYREEE (reference sequence). The CDR3 is 14 residues long. V was shortened by 4 bases and J by 4 bases, with 14 bases between the two germline ends. CDR3 bases: TGTGCCAGCAGCCCGCAGGGGGGTAGAGAGACCCAGTACTTC. Protein: CASSPQGGRETQYF. Using reference TRBV5-4 and TRBJ2-5 for the parts outside the CDR3, the full variable domain is ETGVTQSPTHLIKTRGQQVTLRCSSQSGHNTVSWYQQALGQGPQFIFQYYREEENGRGNFPPRFSGLQFPNYSSELNVNALELDDSALYLCASSPQGGRETQYFGPGTRLLVL.

The J gene is TRBJ2-5, the V gene TRBV6-5; 9 bases are a match to TRBD1. V trimming: 6 bases; J trimming: 2 bases; junction bases outside the gene matches: 7. Germline loops: CDR1 MNHEY, CDR2 SVGAGI. This CDR3 comprises 15 residues. CDR3 loop: CASSPGTGWQETQYF. The CDR3 DNA follows: TGTGCCAGCAGCCCCGGGACAGGGTGGCAAGAGACCCAGTACTTC.

The chain combines TRBV5-6 with TRBJ2-3; 13 positions match TRBD2. Trimming at V came to 1 base and at J to 1 base, leaving 3 bases not matched to a gene. This CDR3 has 17 amino acids. Germline loops: CDR1 SGHDT, CDR2 YYEEEE. CDR3 loop: CASSLTSGGAGTDTQYF. Here the CDR3 DNA reads TGTGCCAGCAGCTTGACTAGCGGGGGGGCCGGCACAGATACGCAGTATTTT.

This chain connects TRBV5-5 to TRBJ1-1, with a possible D match to TRBD1 (5 bases). V dropped 0 bases and J dropped 4 bases, with 10 bases sitting between them. Germline loops: CDR1 SGHKS, CDR2 YYEKEE (reference sequence). This CDR3 comprises 14 residues. CDR3 amino acids: CASSLVSGTTEAFF. As DNA, the CDR3 is TGTGCCAGCAGCTTGGTCTCGGGGACCACTGAAGCTTTCTTT.

This rearrangement joins TRBV13 to TRBJ1-2; tentative D call: TRBD1 (6 bases). Per germline, CDR1 PRHDT and CDR2 FYEKMQ (reference sequence). The CDR3 consists of 14 residues. Trimming took 5 bases from V and 5 from J, leaving 15 bases between them. The CDR3 sequence: CASSERGTRYGYTF. In DNA form, the CDR3 reads TGTGCCAGCAGCGAGCGCGGGACACGGTATGGCTACACCTTC. Using reference TRBV13 and TRBJ1-2 for the parts outside the CDR3, the full variable domain is AAGVIQSPRHLIKEKRETATLKCYPIPRHDTVYWYQQGPGQDPQFLISFYEKMQSDKGSIPDRFSAQQFSDYHSELNMSSLELGDSALYFCASSERGTRYGYTFGSGTRLTVV.

V usage is TRBV27 and J usage is TRBJ1-5, with 7 bases aligning to TRBD1. Germline values: CDR1 MNHEY, CDR2 SMNVEV (reference sequence). V shed 6 bases and J 6 bases; nucleotides not matched to a gene: 11. The CDR3 covers 15 residues. CDR3 region: CASSPATGAGQPQHF. The CDR3 coding sequence is TGTGCCAGCAGCCCGGCCACAGGGGCCGGTCAGCCCCAGCATTTT.

The chain joins TRBV7-3 to TRBJ1-1, with unresolved D. The CDR3 extends over 13 amino acids. Trimming removed 3 bases at V and 4 bases at J, with 9 bases between. CDR1 and CDR2 (germline): SGHTA, FQGTGA. CDR3 in DNA: TGTGCCAGCAGCTTCGGGGATACCACTGAAGCTTTCTTT. Protein sequence: CASSFGDTTEAFF.

The chain has TRBV7-2 and TRBJ1-1; 7 nucleotides align to TRBD1. V shed 4 bases and J 0 bases; nucleotides not matched to a gene: 8. The CDR3 runs 16 residues. The V gene's germline CDR1 is SGHTA and CDR2 FQGNSA. The CDR3 sequence is CASSYRGGQMNTEAFF. DNA of the CDR3: TGTGCCAGCAGCTACCGGGGGGGACAGATGAACACTGAAGCTTTCTTT.

This chain uses TRBV19 with TRBJ2-1, with a weak D call TRBD1 (5 bases). Trimming stripped 10 bases from V and 0 bases from J, with 10 bases between. Germline lookup yields CDR1 LNHDA and CDR2 SQIVND (reference sequence). The CDR3 totals 13 residues. CDR3 in amino acids: CATQESSYNEQFF. The CDR3 DNA is TGTGCCACACAGGAGAGCTCCTACAATGAGCAGTTCTTC.

V gene TRBV7-3 combines with J gene TRBJ2-1; D may be TRBD1 (6 bases). The CDR3 length is 15 residues. Trimming removed 5 bases at V and 2 bases at J, with 13 bases between. Germline V gene data show CDR1 as SGHTA and CDR2 as FQGTGA. CDR3 residues: CASSRTGTTYNEQFF. DNA for the CDR3: TGTGCCAGCAGCAGAACCGGGACAACCTACAATGAGCAGTTCTTC.

This clone came up once. The chain joins TRBV6-2 or TRBV6-3 to TRBJ2-7, with TRBD1 matching 10 bases. Germline CDR1 MNHEY, CDR2 SVGEGT. This CDR3 is 15 amino acids long. The junction had 7 bases not matched to a gene; V was cut back by 3 bases and J by 5 bases. CDR3 residues: CASSYLDRGSHEQYF. The DNA for the CDR3 is TGTGCCAGCAGTTATCTGGACAGGGGGTCCCACGAGCAGTACTTC.

Here the CDR3 reads CASSAGGQLNYGYTF. CDR3 coding DNA: TGTGCCAGCAGCGCGGGGGGCCAACTTAACTATGGCTACACCTTC. V is TRBV5-4 and J is TRBJ1-2; possible D gene TRBD1, 6 bases. CDR3 size: 15 residues. Germline V gives CDR1 SGHNT, CDR2 YYREEE (reference sequence). The V gene lost 4 bases and the J gene lost 1 base, with 14 bases spanning the gap.

The rearrangement uses TRBV5-1 and TRBJ1-2; 8 positions match TRBD1. Trimming took 0 bases from V and 7 from J; bases not matched to a gene: 14. CDR3 size: 17 residues. The V gene's germline CDR1 is SGHRS and CDR2 YFSETQ. The CDR3: CASSLAGLDRDNGGYTF. CDR3 coding DNA: TGCGCCAGCAGCTTGGCGGGGTTGGACAGGGATAATGGTGGCTACACCTTC.

J is TRBJ2-7 and V is TRBV7-2; possible D gene TRBD1, 6 bases. In germline, CDR1 is SGHTA, CDR2 FQGNSA. This CDR3 has 15 amino acids. Trimming pared 3 bases from V and 6 bases from J, leaving 18 bases between. The CDR3 DNA sequence: TGTGCCAGCAGCTTGGACAGCTTCTTTGAGGGCGAGCAGTACTTC. This encodes CASSLDSFFEGEQYF.

The rearrangement links TRBV28 to TRBJ2-7, with D unresolved. V lost 5 bases to trimming and J lost 0 bases, with 11 bases between them. In germline, CDR1 is MDHEN, CDR2 SYDVKM. The CDR3 length is 14 residues. CDR3 coding DNA: TGTGCCAGCAGTCCTGGCCAGAGCTCCTACGAGCAGTACTTC. Translating gives CASSPGQSSYEQYF.

This clone showed up just once. V is TRBV7-9 and J is TRBJ2-5, with TRBD1 matching over 7 bases. This CDR3 has 15 amino acids. Trimming removed 2 bases from V and 0 bases from J; junction bases left unmatched: 3. Germline CDR1 and CDR2: SEHNR and FQNEAQ (reference sequence). CDR3 protein: CASSLLDRDQETQYF. CDR3 in DNA: TGTGCCAGCAGCTTACTAGACAGGGACCAAGAGACCCAGTACTTC. The whole variable domain, filled in from reference TRBV7-9 and TRBJ2-5, reads DTGVSQNPRHKITKRGQNVTFRCDPISEHNRLYWYRQTLGQGPEFLTYFQNEAQLEKSRLLSDRFSAERPKGSFSTLEIQRTEQGDSAMYLCASSLLDRDQETQYFGPGTRLLVL.

The chain uses TRBV7-2 and TRBJ2-7; 10 bases are a match to TRBD1. V lost 2 bases to trimming and J lost 6 bases; unmatched junction nucleotides: 4. From germline, CDR1 is SGHTA and CDR2 FQGNSA. This CDR3 spans 14 amino acids. CDR3 sequence: CASSLSGTGVEQYF. CDR3 in DNA: TGTGCCAGCAGCTTATCTGGGACAGGGGTCGAGCAGTACTTC.

The chain combines TRBV27 with TRBJ1-1; D is possibly TRBD1 (6 bases). Germline V lookup: CDR1 MNHEY, CDR2 SMNVEV (reference sequence). The V and J ends lost 6 bases and 5 bases respectively, with 16 bases between them. This CDR3 comprises 14 residues. Written as DNA, the CDR3 is TGTGCCAGCAGCCCTTTGGGGGGGCTGACTGAAGCTTTCTTT. This translates into CASSPLGGLTEAFF.

The rearrangement uses TRBV24-1 and TRBJ1-1; 7 bases map to TRBD1. V was clipped by 4 bases and J by 5 bases; unmatched bases: 12. The germline CDR1 and CDR2 sequences are KGHDR and SFDVKD. The CDR3 loop spans 16 amino acids. CDR3 region: CATSEGSLTGPTEAFF. In DNA form, the CDR3 reads TGTGCCACCAGTGAGGGATCGTTGACAGGGCCTACTGAAGCTTTCTTT.

CDR3 amino acids: CASSPNWDTQYF. The CDR3 DNA reads as TGTGCCAGCAGCCCCAATTGGGATACGCAGTATTTT. The chain links TRBV14 to TRBJ2-3; D is ambiguous. With 4 bases removed from V and 6 bases from J, the gap between germline ends came to 8 bases. This CDR3 spans 12 amino acids. The germline V gene encodes CDR1 SGHDN and CDR2 FVKESK.

The CDR3 region has the DNA TGTGCCAGCTCACCAGTAGCGGGAGGGCCGGAAGATACGCAGTATTTT. Its translation: CASSPVAGGPEDTQYF. The chain couples TRBV18 to TRBJ2-3, with 11 bases lining up with TRBD2. Germline V gene data show CDR1 as KGHSH and CDR2 as LQKENI. The ends lost 2 bases at V and 5 bases at J; junction bases unmatched: 6. The CDR3 totals 16 residues.

The rearrangement joins TRBV7-8 to TRBJ1-1; D might be TRBD1 (5 bases). V was cut by 5 bases and J by 6 bases, with 13 bases left in between. There are 13 residues in the CDR3. The V gene's germline CDR1 is SGHVS and CDR2 FQNEAQ. CDR3 sequence (DNA): TGTGCCAGCAGCCGGGGCAGGGACCCTGAAGCTTTCTTT. It yields the protein CASSRGRDPEAFF. Together with reference TRBV7-8 and TRBJ1-1, the CDR3 gives the full variable domain: GAGVSQSPRYKVAKRGQDVALRCDPISGHVSLFWYQQALGQGPEFLTYFQNEAQLDKSGLPSDRFFAERPEGSVSTLKIQRTQQEDSAVYLCASSRGRDPEAFFGQGTRLTVV.

The genes are TRBV4-3 and TRBJ1-2, with 7 bases lining up with TRBD1. V lost 3 bases to trimming and J lost 0 bases; unmatched junction nucleotides: 4. Germline CDR1 is LGHNA and CDR2 is YSLEER. The CDR3 totals 15 residues. CDR3 in DNA: TGCGCCAGCAGCCACCTGGGACAGCCTAACTATGGCTACACCTTC. It encodes CASSHLGQPNYGYTF.

The chain is built from TRBV6-1 and TRBJ2-3, with TRBD1 matching 8 bases. CDR1 and CDR2 from the germline V gene are MNHNS and SASEGT. V lost 4 bases to trimming and J lost 1 base; unmatched junction nucleotides: 10. This CDR3 contains 17 residues. The CDR3: CASSASDRGRGTDTQYF. The CDR3 DNA reads TGTGCCAGCAGTGCATCCGACAGGGGTCGGGGCACAGATACGCAGTATTTT.